This T cell receptor (beta chain) was observed in a study of T cells in Graves' hyperthyroidism and ophthalmopathy. General study findings and limits: Most clonotypes expanded in thyroid above 0.001 were likewise present in blood.

The source of the PBMCs was around 10 ml of fresh peripheral blood. This clonotype was counted ten times or more. The antigen remains unidentified. Researchers took RNA transcripts and amplified the TCR beta CDR3 regions from them. During a first-round RT-PCR of the TCR CDR3, the HTBI primer set was used. TCRdb reanalysed the multiplex PCR reads using MiXCR and keeps one entry per CDR3 protein. The repertoire includes roughly 500,000 distinct CDR3 sequences, 20% to 25% of them detected once, and roughly 49% sits in the top ten. The sequence came from a woman aged 70-85 years with Graves' ophthalmopathy. Sequencing was done on a sample of blood.

In DNA form, the CDR3 reads TGTGCCAGCAGCCCCTATAATTCACCCCTCCACTTT. It encodes CASSPYNSPLHF. V gene TRBV28 combines with J gene TRBJ1-6; D gene ambiguous. Germline V gives CDR1 MDHEN, CDR2 SYDVKM. CDR3 length equals 12 residues. With 6 bases removed from V and 2 bases from J, the gap between germline ends came to 2 bases.